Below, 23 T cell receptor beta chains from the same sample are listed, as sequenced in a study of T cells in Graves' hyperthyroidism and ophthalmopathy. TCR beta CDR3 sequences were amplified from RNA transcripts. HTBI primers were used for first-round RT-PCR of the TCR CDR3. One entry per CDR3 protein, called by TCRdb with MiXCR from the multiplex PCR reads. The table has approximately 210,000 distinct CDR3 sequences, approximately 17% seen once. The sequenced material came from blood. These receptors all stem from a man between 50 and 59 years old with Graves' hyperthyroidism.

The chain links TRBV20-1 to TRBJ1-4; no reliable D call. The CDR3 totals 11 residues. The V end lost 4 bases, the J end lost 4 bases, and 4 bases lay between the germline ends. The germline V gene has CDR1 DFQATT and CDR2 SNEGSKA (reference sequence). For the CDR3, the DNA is TGCAGTGCTATATTTAATGAAAAACTGTTTTTT. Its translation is CSAIFNEKLFF.

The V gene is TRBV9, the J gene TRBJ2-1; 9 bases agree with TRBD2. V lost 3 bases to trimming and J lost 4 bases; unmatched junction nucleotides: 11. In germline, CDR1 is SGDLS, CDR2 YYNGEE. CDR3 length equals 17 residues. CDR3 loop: CASSASVAGVPYNEQFF. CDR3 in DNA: TGTGCCAGCAGCGCATCCGTAGCGGGAGTCCCTTACAATGAGCAGTTCTTC. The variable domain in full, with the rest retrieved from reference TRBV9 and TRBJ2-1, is DSGVTQTPKHLITATGQRVTLRCSPRSGDLSVYWYQQSLDQGLQFLIQYYNGEERAKGNILERFSAQQFPDLHSELNLSSLELGDSALYFCASSASVAGVPYNEQFFGPGTRLTVL.

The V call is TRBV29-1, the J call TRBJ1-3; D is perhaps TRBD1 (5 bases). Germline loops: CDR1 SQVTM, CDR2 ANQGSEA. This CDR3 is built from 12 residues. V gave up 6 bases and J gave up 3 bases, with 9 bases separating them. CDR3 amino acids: CSVTGVGNTIYF. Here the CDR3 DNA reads TGCAGCGTCACAGGTGTTGGAAACACCATATATTTT.

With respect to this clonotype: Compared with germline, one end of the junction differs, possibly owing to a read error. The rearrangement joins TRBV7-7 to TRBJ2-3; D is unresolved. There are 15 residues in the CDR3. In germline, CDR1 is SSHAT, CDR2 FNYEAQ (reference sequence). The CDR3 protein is CASSLEYTGTDTQYF. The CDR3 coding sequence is TGTGCTAGCAGCTTAGAGTATACTGGCACAGATACGCAGTATTTT. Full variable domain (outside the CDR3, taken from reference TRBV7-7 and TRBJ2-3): GAGVSQSPRYKVTKRGQDVTLRCDPISSHATLYWYQQALGQGPEFLTYFNYEAQPDKSGLPSDRFSAERPEGSISTLTIQRTEQRDSAMYRCASSLEYTGTDTQYFGPGTRLTVL.

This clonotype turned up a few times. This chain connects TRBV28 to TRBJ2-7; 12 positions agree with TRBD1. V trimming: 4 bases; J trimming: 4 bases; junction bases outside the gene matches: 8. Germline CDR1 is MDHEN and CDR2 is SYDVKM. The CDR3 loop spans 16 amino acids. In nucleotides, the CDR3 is TGTGCCAGCAGTTCTCCGGGACAGGGGGCCCCATACGAGCAGTACTTC. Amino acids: CASSSPGQGAPYEQYF.

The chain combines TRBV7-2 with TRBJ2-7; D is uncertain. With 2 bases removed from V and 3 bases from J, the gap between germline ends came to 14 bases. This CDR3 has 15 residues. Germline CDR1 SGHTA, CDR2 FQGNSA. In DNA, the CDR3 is TGTGCCAGCAGCTTATCCGGCGGATCGGGCTACGAGCAGTACTTC. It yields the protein CASSLSGGSGYEQYF.

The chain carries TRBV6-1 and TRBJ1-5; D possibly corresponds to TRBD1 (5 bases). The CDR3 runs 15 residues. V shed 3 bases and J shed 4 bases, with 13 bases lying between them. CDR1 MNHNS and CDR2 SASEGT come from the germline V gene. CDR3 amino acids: CASSEVGRANQPQHF. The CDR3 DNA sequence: TGTGCCAGCAGTGAGGTGGGCAGGGCAAATCAGCCCCAGCATTTT.

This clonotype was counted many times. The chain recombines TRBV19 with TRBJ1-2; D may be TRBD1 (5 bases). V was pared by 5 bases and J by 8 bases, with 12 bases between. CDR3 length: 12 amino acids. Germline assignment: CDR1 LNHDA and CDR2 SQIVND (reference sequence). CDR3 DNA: TGTGCCAGTAGTTCGGCAGGGCGAGGCTACACCTTC. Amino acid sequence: CASSSAGRGYTF.

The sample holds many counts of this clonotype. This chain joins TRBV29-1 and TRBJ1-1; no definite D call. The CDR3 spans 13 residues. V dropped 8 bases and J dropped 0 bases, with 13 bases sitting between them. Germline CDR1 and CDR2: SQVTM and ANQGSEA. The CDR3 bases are TGCAGCTTTGCGGGCTTCATGAACACTGAAGCTTTCTTT. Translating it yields CSFAGFMNTEAFF.

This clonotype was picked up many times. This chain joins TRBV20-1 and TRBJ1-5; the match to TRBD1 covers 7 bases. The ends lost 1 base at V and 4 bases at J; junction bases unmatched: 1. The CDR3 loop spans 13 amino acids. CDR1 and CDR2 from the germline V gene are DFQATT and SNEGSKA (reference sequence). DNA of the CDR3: TGCAGTGCTAGAGCAGGGGGGAATCAGCCCCAGCATTTT. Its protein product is CSARAGGNQPQHF.

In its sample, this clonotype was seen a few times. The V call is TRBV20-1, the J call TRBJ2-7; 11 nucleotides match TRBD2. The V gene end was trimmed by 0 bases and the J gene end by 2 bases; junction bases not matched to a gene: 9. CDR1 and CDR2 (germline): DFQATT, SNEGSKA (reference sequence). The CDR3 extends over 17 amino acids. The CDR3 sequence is CSAREAYLAGGPYEQYF. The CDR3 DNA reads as TGCAGTGCTAGAGAGGCTTATCTAGCGGGGGGACCCTACGAGCAGTACTTC.

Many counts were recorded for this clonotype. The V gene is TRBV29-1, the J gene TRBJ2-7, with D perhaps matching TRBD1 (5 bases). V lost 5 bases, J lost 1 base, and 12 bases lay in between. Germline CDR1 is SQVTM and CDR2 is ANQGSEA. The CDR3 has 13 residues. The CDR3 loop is CSVKTDASYEQYF. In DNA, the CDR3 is TGCAGCGTTAAGACAGACGCTTCCTACGAGCAGTACTTC.

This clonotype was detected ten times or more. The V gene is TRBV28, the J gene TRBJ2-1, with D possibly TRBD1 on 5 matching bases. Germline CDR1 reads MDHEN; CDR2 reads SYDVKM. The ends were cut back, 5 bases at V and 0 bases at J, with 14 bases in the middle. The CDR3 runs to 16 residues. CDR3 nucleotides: TGTGCCAGCAGTCCAGACAGCGACAGCTCCTACAATGAGCAGTTCTTC. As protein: CASSPDSDSSYNEQFF.

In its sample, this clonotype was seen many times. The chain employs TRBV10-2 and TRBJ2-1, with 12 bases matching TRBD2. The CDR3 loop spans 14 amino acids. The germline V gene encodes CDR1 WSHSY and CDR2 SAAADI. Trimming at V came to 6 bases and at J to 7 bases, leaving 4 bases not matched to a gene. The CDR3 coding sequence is TGCGCCAGCAGCCTAGCGGGAGGGGTTAATGAGCAGTTCTTC. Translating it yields CASSLAGGVNEQFF.

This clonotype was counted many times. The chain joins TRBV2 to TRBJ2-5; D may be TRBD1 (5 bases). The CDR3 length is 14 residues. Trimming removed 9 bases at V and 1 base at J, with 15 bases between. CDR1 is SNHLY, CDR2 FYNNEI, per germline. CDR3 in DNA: TGTGCCAGTGTTACTCGACAGAGCCAAGAGACCCAGTACTTC. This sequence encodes CASVTRQSQETQYF. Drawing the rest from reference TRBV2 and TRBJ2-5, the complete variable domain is EPEVTQTPSHQVTQMGQEVILRCVPISNHLYFYWYRQILGQKVEFLVSFYNNEISEKSEIFDDQFSVERPDGSNFTLKIRSTKLEDSAMYFCASVTRQSQETQYFGPGTRLLVL.

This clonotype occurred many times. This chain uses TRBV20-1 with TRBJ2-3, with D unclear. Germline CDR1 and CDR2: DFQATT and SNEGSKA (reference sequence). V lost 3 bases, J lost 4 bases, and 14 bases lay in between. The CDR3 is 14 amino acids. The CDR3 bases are TGCAGTGCTAGCAGGTCTATTGCGGCAGATACGCAGTATTTT. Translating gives CSASRSIAADTQYF.

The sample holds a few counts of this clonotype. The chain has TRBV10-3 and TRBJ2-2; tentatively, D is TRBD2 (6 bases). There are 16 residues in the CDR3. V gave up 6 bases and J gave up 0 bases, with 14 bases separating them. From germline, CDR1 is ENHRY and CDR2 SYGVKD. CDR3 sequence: CAIRARGTPNTGELFF. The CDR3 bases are TGTGCCATCAGGGCCCGGGGGACTCCGAACACCGGGGAGCTGTTTTTT.

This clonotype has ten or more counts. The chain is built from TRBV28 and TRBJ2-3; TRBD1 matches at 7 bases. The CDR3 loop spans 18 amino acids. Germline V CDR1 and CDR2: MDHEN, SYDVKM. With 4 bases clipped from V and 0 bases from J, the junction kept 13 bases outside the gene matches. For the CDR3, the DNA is TGTGCCAGCAGTTCCGAGGCAGCGACAGGGCCTAGCACAGATACGCAGTATTTT. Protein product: CASSSEAATGPSTDTQYF.

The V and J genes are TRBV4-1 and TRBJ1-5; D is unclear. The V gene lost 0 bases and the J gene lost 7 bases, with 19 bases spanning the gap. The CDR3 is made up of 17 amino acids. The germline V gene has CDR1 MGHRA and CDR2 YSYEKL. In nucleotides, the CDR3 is TGCGCCAGCAGCCAAGATCCCCCAAGAAGGAGTAACCAGCCCCAGCATTTT. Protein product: CASSQDPPRRSNQPQHF.

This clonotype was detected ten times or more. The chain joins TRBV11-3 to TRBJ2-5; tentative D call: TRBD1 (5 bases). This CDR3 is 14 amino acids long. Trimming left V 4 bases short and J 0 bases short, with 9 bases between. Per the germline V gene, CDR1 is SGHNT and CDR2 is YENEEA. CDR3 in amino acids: CASSSYRYQETQYF. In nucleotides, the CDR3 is TGTGCCAGCAGCTCCTACAGGTACCAAGAGACCCAGTACTTC.

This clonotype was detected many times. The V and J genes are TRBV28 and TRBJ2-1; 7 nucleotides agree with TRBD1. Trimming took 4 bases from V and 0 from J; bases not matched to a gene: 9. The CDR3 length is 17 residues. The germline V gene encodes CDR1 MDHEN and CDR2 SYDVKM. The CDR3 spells CASSSGRQGRSYNEQFF. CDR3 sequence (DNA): TGTGCCAGCAGTTCCGGGCGACAGGGACGCTCCTACAATGAGCAGTTCTTC.

This chain's CDR3 is CAAQGGGTDTQYF. DNA for the CDR3: TGTGCCGCACAGGGTGGTGGCACAGATACGCAGTATTTT. The chain has TRBV6-2 or TRBV6-3 and TRBJ2-3, with D perhaps matching TRBD1 (6 bases). The CDR3 runs to 13 residues. From germline, CDR1 is MNHEY and CDR2 SVGEGT. Trimming pared 11 bases from V and 1 base from J, leaving 13 bases between.

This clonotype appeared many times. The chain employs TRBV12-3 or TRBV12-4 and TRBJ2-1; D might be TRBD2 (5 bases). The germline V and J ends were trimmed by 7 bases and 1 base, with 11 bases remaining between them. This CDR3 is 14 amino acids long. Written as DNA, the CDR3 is TGTGCCAGCAATGGGAGAAATTCCTACAATGAGCAGTTCTTC. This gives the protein CASNGRNSYNEQFF.